Described below is a single TCR beta chain sequence and its context. This specimen belongs to a study of blood T cell repertoires in COVID-19. About the research overall: COVID-19 samples, acute and convalescent, were from the United States, Italy and Spain. In each case, the material was cDNA or gDNA derived from T cells, B-cell-depleted T cells, or PBMCs.

Some clones are missing from TCRdb's copy, which holds only in-frame ones; the method was immunoSEQ multiplex PCR. The data contain just under 95,000 clones, approximately 80% of them singletons. The sequenced sample was peripheral blood. The clonotype comes from a human donor in a cohort sampled during active COVID-19.

The CDR3 DNA is TGTGCCAGCAGCTCTAACAGGGGGCGCGAACTGTTTTTT. Translation: CASSSNRGRELFF. The chain employs TRBV7-2 and TRBJ1-4; 9 positions agree with TRBD1. With 4 bases clipped from V and 12 bases from J, the junction kept 6 bases outside the gene matches. Germline lookup yields CDR1 SGHTA and CDR2 FQGNSA. This CDR3 has 13 amino acids.